A single sample gave rise to the 10 T cell receptor beta chains below, sequenced in a study of CD8+CD57+ T cells in acquired aplastic anemia. The template for TCR beta VDJ and CDR3 sequence profiling was genomic DNA. TCRdb called the reads again in MiXCR, with one record for every CDR3 protein. In the table there are hundreds of thousands of distinct CDR3 sequences, 45% to 65% of which are singletons. For sequencing, patients were chosen who had shown expansion of CD8+CD57+ cells by flow cytometry. The source material was sorted CD4+, CD8+, or CD8+CD57+ T cells (not recorded which) from PBMCs. The receptors were gathered from a human donor with aplastic anemia.

This clonotype appeared a few times. V gene TRBV6-5 combines with J gene TRBJ1-2, with TRBD1 matching over 9 bases. CDR3 length equals 13 residues. With V trimmed by 3 bases and J by 8 bases, 4 bases remained unmatched. Germline V gene lookup returns CDR1 MNHEY and CDR2 SVGAGI. The CDR3 DNA sequence: TGTGCCAGCAGTTATGGGACAGGGCAAGGCTACACCTTC. As protein: CASSYGTGQGYTF.

This clonotype showed up many times. The chain links TRBV10-2 to TRBJ2-1; 10 bases fit TRBD2. The CDR3 has 13 amino acids. CDR1 is WSHSY, CDR2 SAAADI, per germline. Trimming at V came to 3 bases and at J to 13 bases, leaving 6 bases not matched to a gene. The CDR3 loop reads CASSDASGGIQFF. CDR3 in DNA: TGCGCCAGCAGTGATGCTAGCGGGGGTATTCAGTTCTTC.

This clonotype appeared many times. This chain connects TRBV6-5 to TRBJ2-7; 9 bases line up with TRBD1. CDR1 and CDR2 (germline): MNHEY, SVGAGI. Unmatched junction bases numbered 3, after V lost 0 bases and J lost 0 bases. The CDR3 consists of 16 residues. CDR3 sequence reads: CASSYSRQGGSYEQYF. The CDR3 nucleotides read TGTGCCAGCAGTTACTCTAGACAGGGGGGCTCCTACGAGCAGTACTTC.

In this sample, this clonotype turned up many times. The gene calls are TRBV5-1 and TRBJ2-5, with D perhaps matching TRBD1 (5 bases). V gave up 1 base and J gave up 3 bases, with 10 bases separating them. This CDR3 has 14 amino acids. Germline V gene lookup returns CDR1 SGHRS and CDR2 YFSETQ. The CDR3 region is CASSLMGREETQYF. The CDR3 DNA is TGCGCCAGCAGCTTGATGGGCAGGGAAGAGACCCAGTACTTC.

The chain couples TRBV20-1 to TRBJ2-7; TRBD1 matches at 8 bases. The CDR3 length is 13 residues. Losses at the gene ends were 6 bases for V and 5 bases for J; bases not matched to a gene: 9. CDR1 is DFQATT, CDR2 SNEGSKA, per germline (reference sequence). CDR3 in DNA: TGCAGTGCGGGGGACAGGAATCCCCACGAGCAGTACTTC. Translation: CSAGDRNPHEQYF.

This clonotype was seen repeatedly, ten times or more. The chain carries TRBV7-8 and TRBJ1-2; D remains unclear. The CDR3 is 12 amino acids. Germline values: CDR1 SGHVS, CDR2 FQNEAQ. The V end was cut by 5 bases, the J end by 4 bases, with 8 bases between. CDR3 in DNA: TGTGCCAGCAGCCCGGGCAGCTATGGCTACACCTTC. Amino acids: CASSPGSYGYTF.

This clonotype was detected only a few times. A read error may be the cause here, since a much bigger clone is one base away. The rearrangement links TRBV24-1 to TRBJ2-2, with D unresolved. CDR3 length: 14 residues. Trimming removed 10 bases at V and 4 bases at J, with 15 bases between. In germline, CDR1 is KGHDR, CDR2 SFDVKD. CDR3 in amino acids: CATGLRTSTGELFF. CDR3 DNA: TGTGCCACAGGCCTGAGGACGAGCACCGGGGAGCTGTTTTTT.

This clonotype turned up a few times. The chain has TRBV29-1 and TRBJ1-5; TRBD1 might be the D (6 bases). CDR3 length: 15 amino acids. Germline values: CDR1 SQVTM, CDR2 ANQGSEA. V lost 2 bases and J lost 4, with 15 bases in between. The CDR3 protein is CSVEKGGTGNQPQHF. CDR3 in DNA: TGCAGCGTTGAAAAGGGGGGAACAGGGAATCAGCCCCAGCATTTT.

Ten or more counts support this clonotype. The rearrangement joins TRBV4-1 to TRBJ1-2, with D tentatively TRBD1 (5 bases). The germline CDR1 and CDR2 sequences are MGHRA and YSYEKL. The CDR3 contains 16 residues. Trimming cost V 0 bases and J 4 bases, with 15 bases left between them. The CDR3 nucleotides read TGCGCCAGCAGCCAAGATGTGGCGGGGGTCCCCTATGGCTACACCTTC. Amino acid sequence: CASSQDVAGVPYGYTF.

This clonotype showed up just a few times. The rearrangement links TRBV25-1 to TRBJ2-5; D unclear. From germline, CDR1 is MGHDK and CDR2 SYGVNS. V lost 0 bases and J 4 bases, leaving 9 bases between the germline ends. CDR3 length equals 14 residues. CDR3 in DNA: TGTGCCAGCAGTGAATATGACACCCTAGAGACCCAGTACTTC. It is translated as CASSEYDTLETQYF. Using reference TRBV25-1 and TRBJ2-5 for the parts outside the CDR3, the full variable domain is EADIYQTPRYLVIGTGKKITLECSQTMGHDKMYWYQQDPGMELHLIHYSYGVNSTEKGDLSSESTVSRIRTEHFPLTLESARPSHTSQYLCASSEYDTLETQYFGPGTRLLVL.